The rows below give T cell receptor beta chains drawn from one sample of a study of identical twins. TCRdb recomputed calls from the 5' RACE reads with MiXCR, one row per CDR3 protein. The profile shows 1,800,000 or so distinct CDR3 sequences, less than 35% of them singletons. Sequencing was performed on cord blood. All receptors derive from a newborn girl in good health. CDR3s include the opening cysteine and the closing phenylalanine or tryptophan. The D gene is left open where the match is weak. Expanded clones get a size class; other rows say once, few or many, or leave the size out.

cdr3_length,d_call,j_call,v_call,clone_size,cdr3_aa,cdr3_nt
15,TRBD2,TRBJ2-3,TRBV2,few,CASRDPSGSTDTQYF,TGTGCCAGCAGGGACCCTAGCGGCAGCACAGATACGCAGTATTTT
15,TRBD1,TRBJ2-5,TRBV20-1,-,CSAYQGAQIMETQYF,TGCAGTGCTTATCAGGGGGCGCAAATCATGGAGACCCAGTACTTC
12,-,TRBJ2-2,TRBV3-1,few,CASSQDSRELFF,TGTGCCAGCAGCCAAGATTCCCGGGAGCTGTTTTTT
17,TRBD2,TRBJ2-3,TRBV20-1,-,CSAPKQPGLAGWGTQYF,TGCAGTGCTCCGAAACAACCGGGACTAGCGGGGTGGGGTACGCAGTATTTT
12,-,TRBJ1-2,TRBV28,-,CAGSLTGGSYTF,TGTGCCGGCAGTCTGACGGGCGGAAGCTACACCTTC
15,-,TRBJ2-7,TRBV9,-,CASSVGASSHSEQYF,TGTGCCAGCAGCGTAGGGGCTAGCAGTCACAGTGAGCAGTACTTC
14,-,TRBJ1-1,TRBV10-3,-,CAISEQQRGTEAFF,TGTGCCATCAGTGAGCAACAGCGGGGGACTGAAGCTTTCTTT
15,TRBD1,TRBJ2-6,TRBV29-1,-,CSVHIDRGGANVLTF,TGCAGCGTCCATATTGACAGGGGAGGGGCCAACGTCCTGACTTTC
15,-,TRBJ1-1,TRBV7-9,-,CASSLYQDENTEAFF,TGTGCCAGCAGCTTATACCAGGACGAGAACACTGAAGCTTTCTTT
14,-,TRBJ2-7,TRBV4-1,few,CASSQDSTVYEQYF,TGCGCCAGCAGCCAAGATAGTACAGTCTACGAGCAGTACTTC
11,-,TRBJ2-1,TRBV5-1,-,CASRSRETWFF,TGCGCCAGCCGCTCACGGGAGACTTGGTTCTTC
16,TRBD2,TRBJ2-7,TRBV10-3,-,CAISDPASGISYEQYF,TGTGCCATCAGTGACCCCGCTAGCGGGATATCCTACGAGCAGTACTTC
19,-,TRBJ2-3,TRBV11-2,few,CASSPRALQGGGVRDTQYF,TGTGCCAGCAGCCCTCGTGCTTTACAGGGGGGGGGCGTGAGAGATACGCAGTATTTT
16,TRBD2,TRBJ2-1,TRBV20-1,-,CSARDPAGGNYNEQFF,TGCAGTGCTAGAGATCCAGCGGGGGGTAATTACAATGAGCAGTTCTTC
14,-,TRBJ1-2,TRBV11-2,-,CASSLTRGLDGYTF,TGTGCCAGCAGCCTGACGAGGGGGTTGGATGGCTACACCTTC
14,TRBD1,TRBJ2-2,TRBV12-3/TRBV12-4,-,CASRGQGWTGELFF,TGTGCCAGCAGGGGACAGGGGTGGACCGGGGAGCTGTTTTTT
9,-,TRBJ2-4,TRBV24-1,few,CATITIQYF,TGTGCCACCATAACCATTCAGTACTTC